The 17 T cell receptor beta chains reported below all come from one sample, sequenced in a study of cytomegalovirus exposure and HLA in healthy donors. With 60 Vbeta and 13 Jbeta primers, the PCR was carried out. TCRdb's copy holds only in-frame clones and misses some; the assay was immunoSEQ multiplex PCR. The table has about 120,000 clones, around 77% seen once. Input material: PBMCs. These receptors came from a man between 18 and 29 years old in good health and CMV-seropositive.

The chain links TRBV6-4 to TRBJ1-2, with 7 bases identical to TRBD1. This CDR3 region has 13 residues. Unmatched junction bases numbered 2, after V lost 4 bases and J lost 3 bases. The V gene's germline CDR1 is MRHNA and CDR2 SNTAGT. CDR3 in amino acids: CASSATGDYGYTF. CDR3 nucleotide sequence: TGTGCCAGCAGTGCCACAGGGGACTATGGCTACACCTTC.

The chain has TRBV29-1 and TRBJ1-5; TRBD1 aligns across 9 bases. Germline CDR1 SQVTM, CDR2 ANQGSEA. Germline trimming cut 6 bases from V and 6 bases from J; bases unmatched to any gene: 6. This CDR3 contains 13 residues. CDR3 DNA: TGCAGCGTGGGACAGGGTAAGGCTCAGCCCCAGCATTTT. It codes for CSVGQGKAQPQHF.

This chain joins TRBV11-1 and TRBJ1-2, with D unclear. V gave up 2 bases and J gave up 0 bases, with 10 bases separating them. The CDR3 consists of 15 residues. Per germline, CDR1 SGHAT and CDR2 FQDESV (reference sequence). CDR3 region: CASSLPTASNYGYTF. The CDR3, as DNA: TGTGCCAGCAGCTTACCAACTGCTTCTAACTATGGCTACACCTTC. Looking up the rest from reference TRBV11-1 and TRBJ1-2 gives the full variable domain: EAEVAQSPRYKITEKSQAVAFWCDPISGHATLYWYRQILGQGPELLVQFQDESVVDDSQLPKDRFSAERLKGVDSTLKIQPAELGDSAMYLCASSLPTASNYGYTFGSGTRLTVV.

The CDR3 DNA follows: TGCGCCAGCAGCCAAGCCGCGGAGGCTAGCGGGAGGGCTTACGAGCAGTACTTC. Residues: CASSQAAEASGRAYEQYF. This sequence joins TRBV4-1 and TRBJ2-7, with TRBD2 matching 12 bases. The V gene's germline CDR1 is MGHRA and CDR2 YSYEKL. With 1 base clipped from V and 4 bases from J, the junction kept 11 bases outside the gene matches. The CDR3 runs 18 residues.

A note on this clone: The germline gene is not matched at one end of the junction; a read error may be the cause. The gene calls are TRBV7-7 and TRBJ1-4; 12 bases align to TRBD1. Germline CDR1 reads SSHAT; CDR2 reads FNYEAQ (reference sequence). This CDR3 contains 15 residues. The CDR3 nucleotides read TGTGCTAGCAGCCAGGGACAGGGGGCGGTTGAAAAACTGTTTTTT. It encodes CASSQGQGAVEKLFF.

The chain has TRBV5-1 and TRBJ2-1, with D tentatively TRBD2 (5 bases). The germline V and J ends were trimmed by 1 base and 5 bases, with 19 bases remaining between them. Germline V lookup: CDR1 SGHRS, CDR2 YFSETQ. The CDR3 extends over 17 amino acids. CDR3 in amino acids: CASSLLIRGRRDNEQFF. CDR3 sequence (DNA): TGCGCCAGCAGCTTGTTAATTAGAGGTCGGCGGGACAATGAGCAGTTCTTC.

The genes are TRBV6-1 and TRBJ1-1, with D uncertain. The V gene's germline CDR1 is MNHNS and CDR2 SASEGT. This CDR3 spans 15 amino acids. Between the trimmed V and J ends, which lost 4 bases and 3 bases, there was a span of 15 bases. The CDR3 DNA sequence: TGTGCCAGCAGTGTAATCCTTTACCAGGACACTGAAGCTTTCTTT. Protein sequence: CASSVILYQDTEAFF.

The V gene is TRBV5-1, the J gene TRBJ1-2; a possible D gene is TRBD1 (5 bases). CDR1 SGHRS and CDR2 YFSETQ come from the germline V gene. The CDR3 has 14 amino acids. Deletions cut 0 bases from V and 14 bases from J, with 20 bases between. CDR3 DNA sequence: TGCGCCAGCAGCTTGGTACAGGAAACCCCCCCTCGGACCTTC. Translation gives CASSLVQETPPRTF.

The V gene is TRBV29-1, the J gene TRBJ2-1; 16 nucleotides line up with TRBD2. Germline V lookup: CDR1 SQVTM, CDR2 ANQGSEA. This CDR3 contains 17 residues. The CDR3 DNA is TGCAGTGTCTCGGGACTAGCGGGAGGGAGCTCCTACAATGAGCAGTTCTTC. The encoded protein is CSVSGLAGGSSYNEQFF.

The chain carries TRBV29-1 and TRBJ1-1, with 9 bases aligning to TRBD1. CDR3 length equals 14 residues. The germline CDR1 and CDR2 sequences are SQVTM and ANQGSEA. V lost 7 bases to trimming and J lost 4 bases; unmatched junction nucleotides: 10. CDR3 region: CSGATGQGSTEAFF. The CDR3, as DNA: TGCAGCGGGGCGACGGGACAGGGTAGCACTGAAGCTTTCTTT. Filled out from reference TRBV29-1 and TRBJ1-1, the complete variable domain reads SAVISQKPSRDICQRGTSLTIQCQVDSQVTMMFWYRQQPGQSLTLIATANQGSEATYESGFVIDKFPISRPNLTFSTLTVSNMSPEDSSIYLCSGATGQGSTEAFFGQGTRLTVV.

V usage is TRBV28 and J usage is TRBJ1-5; D unresolved. Germline V lookup: CDR1 MDHEN, CDR2 SYDVKM. Trimming pared 10 bases from V and 6 bases from J, leaving 19 bases between. The length of the CDR3 is 14 residues. CDR3: CAIALPQRGQPQHF. CDR3 sequence (DNA): TGTGCCATCGCCCTCCCGCAGCGGGGTCAGCCCCAGCATTTT.

This clone was counted once. The gene calls are TRBV9 and TRBJ2-1, with 9 bases identical to TRBD2. Per germline, CDR1 SGDLS and CDR2 YYNGEE. V was clipped by 4 bases and J by 3 bases; unmatched bases: 5. This CDR3 contains 15 residues. The CDR3 protein is CASSHPTSGYNEQFF. In DNA form, the CDR3 reads TGTGCCAGCAGCCACCCGACTAGCGGCTACAATGAGCAGTTCTTC.

This chain joins TRBV15 and TRBJ2-5; a weak D match, TRBD1 (5 bases). V was pared by 0 bases and J by 5 bases, with 16 bases between. The CDR3 extends over 16 amino acids. Germline assignment: CDR1 LNHNV and CDR2 YYDKDF (reference sequence). CDR3 residues: CATSRDQFRGGETQYF. The CDR3 bases are TGTGCCACCAGCAGAGATCAGTTTAGGGGTGGGGAGACCCAGTACTTC.

This clone is a singleton in its sample. The V gene is TRBV30, the J gene TRBJ1-1; the D gene is possibly TRBD1 (5 bases). CDR3 length equals 12 residues. V lost 1 base and J lost 3, with 6 bases in between. CDR1 and CDR2 (germline): GTSNPN, SVGIG (reference sequence). This chain's CDR3 is CAWSDRYTEAFF. DNA of the CDR3: TGTGCCTGGAGTGACAGGTACACTGAAGCTTTCTTT.

V and J are TRBV2 and TRBJ2-7, with D possibly being TRBD2 (6 bases). V was trimmed by 7 bases and J by 4 bases, leaving 17 bases between them. Germline loops: CDR1 SNHLY, CDR2 FYNNEI. The CDR3 has 14 residues. This chain's CDR3 is CASTKGGDTYEQYF. CDR3 nucleotides: TGTGCCAGCACTAAAGGAGGGGATACGTACGAGCAGTACTTC.

V usage is TRBV10-3 and J usage is TRBJ1-4; D is possibly TRBD1 (6 bases). V shed 0 bases and J shed 7 bases, with 21 bases lying between them. This CDR3 has 18 amino acids. The germline gives CDR1 ENHRY, CDR2 SYGVKD. CDR3 nucleotides: TGTGCCATCAGTGAGTCGAGGGGAACAGGGAGTCAGGGTGAAAAACTGTTTTTT. Its translation: CAISESRGTGSQGEKLFF.

The chain recombines TRBV7-9 with TRBJ2-7; perhaps TRBD1 as D (6 bases). Between the trimmed V and J ends, which lost 5 bases and 3 bases, there was a span of 14 bases. The CDR3 is made up of 14 amino acids. The germline CDR1 and CDR2 sequences are SEHNR and FQNEAQ (reference sequence). The CDR3 sequence is CASSPTGSNYEQYF. CDR3 coding DNA: TGTGCCAGCAGCCCGACAGGTTCGAACTACGAGCAGTACTTC.